The 5 T cell receptor beta chains below were found in one sample sequenced in a study of T cell responses to AZD1222 COVID-19 vaccine. Sequencing used immunoSEQ multiplex PCR; TCRdb keeps in-frame clones, though not all of them. The sample has over 150,000 clones; around nine tenths are singletons. Sequences were derived from peripheral blood, sampled 28 days after the second AZD1222 dose. Receptor source: an adult who received the AZD1222 COVID-19 vaccine.

This clone has just one count. V usage is TRBV5-5 and J usage is TRBJ1-3; D remains ambiguous. In germline, CDR1 is SGHKS, CDR2 YYEKEE (reference sequence). This CDR3 spans 16 amino acids. V lost 3 bases and J 1 base, leaving 14 bases between the germline ends. DNA for the CDR3: TGTGCCAGCAGCTCCCAGACTCGCTTTTCTGGAAACACCATATATTTT. Translation gives CASSSQTRFSGNTIYF.

The V and J genes are TRBV11-2 and TRBJ1-6; the D gene is possibly TRBD1 (5 bases). Deletions cut 0 bases from V and 3 bases from J, with 9 bases between. The CDR3 covers 16 residues. Germline V gene data show CDR1 as SGHAT and CDR2 as FQNNGV. CDR3 coding DNA: TGTGCCAGCAGCTTAGAACAGGTCTACTATAATTCACCCCTCCACTTT. Protein sequence: CASSLEQVYYNSPLHF.

The chain carries TRBV19 and TRBJ1-5; D is possibly TRBD1 (5 bases). Germline-derived CDR1 and CDR2 are LNHDA and SQIVND (reference sequence). V was shortened by 1 base and J by 3 bases, with 10 bases between the two germline ends. The CDR3 is 15 residues long. The CDR3 DNA follows: TGTGCCAGTAGTATAGGAGGGGCCCTCAATCAGCCCCAGCATTTT. It codes for CASSIGGALNQPQHF.

The chain links TRBV3-1 (or the pseudogene TRBV3-2) to TRBJ1-1, with TRBD1 as a possible D gene (5 bases). The CDR3 loop spans 14 amino acids. The V end lost 1 base, the J end lost 5 bases, and 11 bases lay between the germline ends. CDR1 LGHDT and CDR2 YNNKEL come from the germline V gene (reference sequence). In nucleotides, the CDR3 is TGTGCCAGCAGCCAAGTCCTGGGGCGGACTGAAGCTTTCTTT. Protein product: CASSQVLGRTEAFF.

In this sample, this clone turned up once. In DNA form, the CDR3 reads TGTGCCAGCAGCCTCGACGGGGGGAACTATGGCTACACCTTC. Translation gives CASSLDGGNYGYTF. V and J are TRBV7-9 and TRBJ1-2, with a weak D call TRBD1 (5 bases). The CDR3 sequence is 14 residues long. Trimming took 5 bases from V and 2 from J, leaving 12 bases between them. CDR1 is SEHNR and CDR2 is FQNEAQ in the germline V gene (reference sequence).